This TCR beta chain emerged from a study of blood T cell repertoires in COVID-19. On the study more broadly: From T cells, B-cell-depleted T cells, or PBMCs came the material, which was cDNA or gDNA.

Methods used by the authors: Nucleated cell counts were estimated from reference gene primer amplification. Profiled with immunoSEQ multiplex PCR; TCRdb holds only in-frame clones, not every one. Clonal size and the V and J genes are those of that table, whereas D and trimming came from the DNA. The sample has just over 250,000 clones, roughly 88% seen once. Trimming took 3 bases from V and 1 from J, leaving 8 bases between them. CDR3 length: 14 amino acids. Germline CDR1 and CDR2: LGHDT and YNNKEL (reference sequence). The chain uses TRBV3-1 (or the pseudogene TRBV3-2) and TRBJ2-3, with D possibly TRBD2 on 5 matching bases. The TCR comes from a woman between 65 and 79 years old with COVID-19, enrolled during active disease. The source material was peripheral blood. CDR3: CASSQVGGTDTQYF. The DNA of the CDR3 is TGTGCCAGCAGCCAGGTGGGAGGCACAGATACGCAGTATTTT.